This T cell receptor beta chain is from a study of cytomegalovirus exposure and HLA in healthy donors. Notes on the study in general: A later analysis linked a missense variant in DCLRE1C to the trimming of TCR beta V and J genes. Several of the most significant clusters appeared, in a later analysis, to be linked to common viral pathogens. According to the study, 150 to 200 TCR beta chains were cytomegalovirus-associated.

In the case of this clone: Its antigen is not identified.

V was cut by 5 bases and J by 7 bases, with 12 bases left in between. This CDR3 has 13 residues. Per the germline V gene, CDR1 is SQVTM and CDR2 is ANQGSEA. It was with 60 Vbeta and 13 Jbeta primers that the PCR ran. The protocol was immunoSEQ multiplex PCR, while the TCRdb copy is restricted to in-frame clones and leaves out a portion. The table includes 60,000 to 65,000 clones, more than 60% detected once. Sequenced sample: PBMCs. The rearrangement uses TRBV29-1 and TRBJ1-6; tentative D call: TRBD1 (6 bases). The receptor's source is a woman aged 40 to 55 in good health and CMV-seropositive. CDR3 nucleotides: TGCAGCGTTCGGGACACCGGGAATTCACCCCTCCACTTT. It specifies CSVRDTGNSPLHF.